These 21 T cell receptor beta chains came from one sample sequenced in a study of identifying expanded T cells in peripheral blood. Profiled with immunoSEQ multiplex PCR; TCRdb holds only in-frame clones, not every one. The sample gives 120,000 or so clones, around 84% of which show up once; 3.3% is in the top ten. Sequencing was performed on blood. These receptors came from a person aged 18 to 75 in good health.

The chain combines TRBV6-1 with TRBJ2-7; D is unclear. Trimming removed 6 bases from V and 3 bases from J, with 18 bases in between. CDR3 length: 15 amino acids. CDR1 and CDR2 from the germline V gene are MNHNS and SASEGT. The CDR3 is CASRMTEPSVYEQYF. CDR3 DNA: TGTGCCAGCAGAATGACGGAACCCTCGGTCTACGAGCAGTACTTC.

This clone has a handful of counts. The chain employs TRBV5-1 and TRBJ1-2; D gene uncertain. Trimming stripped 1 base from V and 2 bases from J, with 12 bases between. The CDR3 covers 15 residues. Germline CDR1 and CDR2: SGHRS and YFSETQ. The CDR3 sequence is CASSLTSDGNYGYTF. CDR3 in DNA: TGCGCCAGCAGCTTGACCTCGGACGGAAACTATGGCTACACCTTC.

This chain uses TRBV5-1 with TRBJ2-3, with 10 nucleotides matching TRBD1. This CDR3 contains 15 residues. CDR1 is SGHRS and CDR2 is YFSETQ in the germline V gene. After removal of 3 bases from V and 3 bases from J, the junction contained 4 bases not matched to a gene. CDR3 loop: CASSSGTGETDTQYF. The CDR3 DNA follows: TGCGCCAGCAGCTCCGGGACAGGGGAGACAGATACGCAGTATTTT.

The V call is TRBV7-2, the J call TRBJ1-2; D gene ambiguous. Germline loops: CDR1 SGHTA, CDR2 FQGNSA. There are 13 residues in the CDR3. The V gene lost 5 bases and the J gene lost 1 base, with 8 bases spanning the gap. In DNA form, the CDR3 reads TGTGCCAGCAGCCCGACTTATAACTATGGCTACACCTTC. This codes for CASSPTYNYGYTF.

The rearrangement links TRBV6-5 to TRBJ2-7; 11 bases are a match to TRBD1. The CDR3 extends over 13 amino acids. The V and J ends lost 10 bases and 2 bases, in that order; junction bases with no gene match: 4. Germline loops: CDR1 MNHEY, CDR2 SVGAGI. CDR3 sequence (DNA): TGTGCCACCGGGGGACAGGGGGCCTACGAGCAGTACTTC. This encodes CATGGQGAYEQYF.

The CDR3 protein is CASSRDRTNEKLFF. CDR3 bases: TGTGCCAGCAGCCGGGACAGGACTAATGAAAAACTGTTTTTT. The chain carries TRBV6-1 and TRBJ1-4, with 8 bases that match TRBD1. Losses at the gene ends were 6 bases for V and 2 bases for J; bases not matched to a gene: 2. Per the germline V gene, CDR1 is MNHNS and CDR2 is SASEGT. The CDR3 contains 14 residues.

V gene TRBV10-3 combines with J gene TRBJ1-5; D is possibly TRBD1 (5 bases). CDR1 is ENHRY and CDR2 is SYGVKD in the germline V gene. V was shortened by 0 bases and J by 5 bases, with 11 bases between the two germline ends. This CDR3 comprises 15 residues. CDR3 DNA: TGTGCCATCAGTGAGTCGTCAGGGCCTTATCAGCCCCAGCATTTT. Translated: CAISESSGPYQPQHF.

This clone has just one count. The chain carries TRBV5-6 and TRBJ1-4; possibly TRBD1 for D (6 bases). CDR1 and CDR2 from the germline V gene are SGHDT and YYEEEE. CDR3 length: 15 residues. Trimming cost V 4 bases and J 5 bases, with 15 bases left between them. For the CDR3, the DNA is TGTGCCAGCAGCATCCAGGGGACTATGAATGAAAAACTGTTTTTT. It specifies CASSIQGTMNEKLFF.

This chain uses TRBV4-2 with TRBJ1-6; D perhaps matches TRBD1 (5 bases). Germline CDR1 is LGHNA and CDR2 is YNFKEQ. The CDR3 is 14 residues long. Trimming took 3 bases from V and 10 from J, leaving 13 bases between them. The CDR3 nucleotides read TGTGCCAGCAGCCACGGGGACCCGGAATCACCCCTCCACTTT. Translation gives CASSHGDPESPLHF.

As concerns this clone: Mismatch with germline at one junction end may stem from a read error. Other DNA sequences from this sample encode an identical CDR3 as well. This CDR3 is CASSESGELFF. The CDR3, as DNA: TGTGCCAGCAGTGAGTCCGGGGAACTGTTTTTT. The chain combines TRBV2 with TRBJ2-2; a possible D gene is TRBD2 (5 bases). CDR1 and CDR2 from the germline V gene are SNHLY and FYNNEI. This CDR3 has 11 residues.

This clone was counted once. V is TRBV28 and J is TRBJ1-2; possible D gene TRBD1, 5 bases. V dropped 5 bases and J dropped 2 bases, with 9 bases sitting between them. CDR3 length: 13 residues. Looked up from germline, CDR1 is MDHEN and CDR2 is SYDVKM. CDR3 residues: CASSATANYGYTF. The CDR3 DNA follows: TGTGCCAGCAGTGCGACAGCCAACTATGGCTACACCTTC.

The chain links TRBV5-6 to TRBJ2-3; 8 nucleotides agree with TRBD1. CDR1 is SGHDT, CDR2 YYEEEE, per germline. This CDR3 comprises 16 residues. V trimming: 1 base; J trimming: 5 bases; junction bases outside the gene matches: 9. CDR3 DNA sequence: TGTGCCAGCAGCTTGTTATATCAGGGGGCCGGAGATACGCAGTATTTT. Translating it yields CASSLLYQGAGDTQYF.

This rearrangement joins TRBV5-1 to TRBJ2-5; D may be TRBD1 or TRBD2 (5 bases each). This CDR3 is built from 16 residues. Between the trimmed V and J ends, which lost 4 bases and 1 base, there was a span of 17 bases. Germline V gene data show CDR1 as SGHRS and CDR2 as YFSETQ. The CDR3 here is CASSPGTVDLQETQYF. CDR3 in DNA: TGCGCCAGCAGCCCTGGGACCGTAGATCTCCAAGAGACCCAGTACTTC.

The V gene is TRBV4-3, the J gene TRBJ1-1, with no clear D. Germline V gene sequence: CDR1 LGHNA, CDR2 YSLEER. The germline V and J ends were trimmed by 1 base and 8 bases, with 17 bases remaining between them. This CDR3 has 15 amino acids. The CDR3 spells CASSQVINPTPEAFF. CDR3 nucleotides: TGCGCCAGCAGCCAAGTCATCAACCCCACACCAGAAGCTTTCTTT.

For the CDR3, the DNA is TGCAGCGTTGGGATCGGGGGGACTACAGATACGCAGTATTTT. Amino acid sequence: CSVGIGGTTDTQYF. The chain couples TRBV29-1 to TRBJ2-3, with 7 bases fitting TRBD2. The CDR3 runs to 14 residues. Germline loops: CDR1 SQVTM, CDR2 ANQGSEA. V lost 4 bases, J lost 3 bases, and 7 bases stayed unmatched.

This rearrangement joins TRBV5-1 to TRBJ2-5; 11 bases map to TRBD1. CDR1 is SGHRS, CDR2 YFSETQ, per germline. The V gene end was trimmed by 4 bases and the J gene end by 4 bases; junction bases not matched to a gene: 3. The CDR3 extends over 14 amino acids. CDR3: CASSTGTGGETQYF. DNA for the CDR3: TGCGCCAGCAGCACTGGGACAGGGGGAGAGACCCAGTACTTC.

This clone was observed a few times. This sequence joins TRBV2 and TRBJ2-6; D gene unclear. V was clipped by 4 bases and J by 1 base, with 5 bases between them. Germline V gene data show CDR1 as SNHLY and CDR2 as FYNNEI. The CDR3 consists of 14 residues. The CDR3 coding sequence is TGTGCCAGCAGTGCACGTTCTGGGGCCAACGTCCTGACTTTC. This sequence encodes CASSARSGANVLTF. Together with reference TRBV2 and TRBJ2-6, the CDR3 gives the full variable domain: EPEVTQTPSHQVTQMGQEVILRCVPISNHLYFYWYRQILGQKVEFLVSFYNNEISEKSEIFDDQFSVERPDGSNFTLKIRSTKLEDSAMYFCASSARSGANVLTFGAGSRLTVL.

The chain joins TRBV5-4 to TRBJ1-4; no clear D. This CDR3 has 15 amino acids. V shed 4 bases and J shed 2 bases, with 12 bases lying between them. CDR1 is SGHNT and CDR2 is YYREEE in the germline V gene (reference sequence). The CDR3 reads CASSVLGRTNEKLFF. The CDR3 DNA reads TGTGCCAGCAGCGTGTTAGGGAGGACTAATGAAAAACTGTTTTTT.

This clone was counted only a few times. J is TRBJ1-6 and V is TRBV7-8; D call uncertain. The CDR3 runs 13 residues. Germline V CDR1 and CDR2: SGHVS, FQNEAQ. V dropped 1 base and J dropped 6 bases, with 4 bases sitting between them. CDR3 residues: CASSLGPNSPLHF. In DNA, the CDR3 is TGTGCCAGCAGCTTAGGCCCTAATTCACCCCTCCACTTT. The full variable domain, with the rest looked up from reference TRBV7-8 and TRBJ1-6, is GAGVSQSPRYKVAKRGQDVALRCDPISGHVSLFWYQQALGQGPEFLTYFQNEAQLDKSGLPSDRFFAERPEGSVSTLKIQRTQQEDSAVYLCASSLGPNSPLHFGNGTRLTVT.

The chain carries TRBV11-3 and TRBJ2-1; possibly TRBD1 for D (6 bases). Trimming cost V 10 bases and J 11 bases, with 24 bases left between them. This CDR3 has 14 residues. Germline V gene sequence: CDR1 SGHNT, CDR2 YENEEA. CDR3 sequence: CATSLTGTQGKQFF. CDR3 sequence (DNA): TGTGCCACCTCCCTGACCGGCACACAGGGAAAGCAGTTCTTC.

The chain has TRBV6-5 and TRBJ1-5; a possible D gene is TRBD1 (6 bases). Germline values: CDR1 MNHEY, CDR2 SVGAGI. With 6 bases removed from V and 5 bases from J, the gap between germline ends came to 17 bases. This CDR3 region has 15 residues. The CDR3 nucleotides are TGTGCCAGCAGGTGGGGGGCCAGGGGAGATCAGCCCCAGCATTTT. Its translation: CASRWGARGDQPQHF.